This is a list of T cell receptor beta chains from one sample in a study of cytomegalovirus exposure and HLA in healthy donors. Measured with immunoSEQ multiplex PCR; TCRdb has only the in-frame clones, and not every one. The sample has 90,000 to 100,000 clones; around 76% are singletons. Sequencing was carried out using PBMCs. The receptors come from a middle-aged man in good health and CMV-seropositive. Both conserved end residues are part of each CDR3. Fields, in order: V gene, J gene, CDR3 protein.

>TRBV9|TRBJ2-1
CASSDLLAGGNEQFF
>TRBV11-2|TRBJ2-1
CASSPTGSPANEQFF
>TRBV6-1|TRBJ1-1
CASSDYLTEAFF
>TRBV29-1|TRBJ2-7
CSVAGTSLGEQYF
>TRBV27|TRBJ1-2
CATLGQGNYGYTF
>TRBV10-2|TRBJ2-2
CASSGQGTGELFF
>TRBV19|TRBJ1-5
CASRWEEGQPQHF
>TRBV9|TRBJ2-1
CASSVVDRAPYNEQFF
>TRBV4-3|TRBJ1-5
CASSQDHTANQPQHF
>TRBV6-1|TRBJ1-2
CASSVTRAGGVYGYTF
>TRBV7-2|TRBJ2-5
CASSLRREETQYF
>TRBV4-1|TRBJ1-2
CASSPEGGNYGYTF
>TRBV5-1|TRBJ2-7
CASSFGQGGYEQYF
>TRBV29-1|TRBJ2-7
CSVPGQGLHEQYF
>TRBV19|TRBJ2-1
CASSIGGGYNEQFF
>TRBV6-5|TRBJ1-2
CATGLGTGKGYTF
>TRBV5-4|TRBJ2-7
CASSFDLTSSYEQYF
>TRBV5-1|TRBJ1-2
CASSLASGQEGGYTF
>TRBV19|TRBJ2-3
CASTPPPGLAGGRADTQYF
>TRBV7-9|TRBJ2-5
CASSLVVGPQETQYF
>TRBV4-1|TRBJ2-1
CASSQDRTGANNEQFF
>TRBV10-3|TRBJ2-3
CATLTAYEDTQYF
>TRBV5-1|TRBJ1-1
CASSWDFNTEAFF
>TRBV12-5|TRBJ1-5
CASGLVTNNQPQHF
>TRBV19|TRBJ1-2
CASSIDFYDRVGGYTF
>TRBV7-9|TRBJ2-1
CASSLRGFSYNEQFF
>TRBV6-1|TRBJ2-2
CASRSENTGELFF